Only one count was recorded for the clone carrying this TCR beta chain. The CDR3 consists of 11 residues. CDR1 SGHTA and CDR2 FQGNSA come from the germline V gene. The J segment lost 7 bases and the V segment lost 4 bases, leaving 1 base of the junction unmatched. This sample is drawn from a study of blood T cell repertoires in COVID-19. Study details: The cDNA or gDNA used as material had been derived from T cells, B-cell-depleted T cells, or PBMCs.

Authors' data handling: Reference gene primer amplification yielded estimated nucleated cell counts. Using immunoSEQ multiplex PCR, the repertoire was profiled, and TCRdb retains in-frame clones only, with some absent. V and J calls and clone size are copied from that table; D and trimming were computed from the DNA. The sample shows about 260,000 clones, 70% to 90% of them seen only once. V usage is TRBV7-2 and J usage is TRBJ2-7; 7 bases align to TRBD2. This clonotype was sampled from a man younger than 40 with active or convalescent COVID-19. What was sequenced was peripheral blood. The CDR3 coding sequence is TGTGCCAGCAGCTACGGGGGGGAGCAGTACTTC. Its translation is CASSYGGEQYF.